The 21 T cell receptor beta chains below all came from one sample that was sequenced in a study of Graves' ophthalmopathy and Graves' hyperthyroidism. For repertoire sequencing, the TCR beta CDR3 regions were amplified from RNA transcripts. Second-round multiplex PCR came after first-round RT-PCR with HTBI primers. A single record per CDR3 protein comes from TCRdb applying MiXCR to the multiplex PCR reads. The table has about 370,000 distinct CDR3 sequences, approximately 18% seen once; the top ten hold around 2.4%. The sequencing sample was made of peripheral blood. The receptors shown here come from an adult woman with stable Graves' hyperthyroidism.

In its sample, this clonotype was seen a few times. The rearrangement links TRBV20-1 to TRBJ2-5, with a weak D call TRBD2 (5 bases). The CDR3 runs to 14 residues. V dropped 3 bases and J dropped 1 base, with 12 bases sitting between them. Germline V gene sequence: CDR1 DFQATT, CDR2 SNEGSKA (reference sequence). The CDR3 region has the DNA TGCAGTGCTAGGCTCGGAGGTACCCAAGAGACCCAGTACTTC. The encoded protein is CSARLGGTQETQYF.

This clonotype was seen a few times. The chain has TRBV9 and TRBJ1-5, with a possible D match to TRBD1 (6 bases). CDR3 length: 16 residues. CDR1 is SGDLS and CDR2 is YYNGEE in the germline V gene. V was trimmed by 0 bases and J by 3 bases, leaving 13 bases between them. CDR3 amino acids: CASSVGGGGFNQPQHF. The CDR3 DNA follows: TGTGCCAGCAGCGTAGGGGGAGGGGGTTTCAATCAGCCCCAGCATTTT.

Ten or more counts support this clonotype. This sequence may be a read error, since a much larger clone differs from it by one base. It is likely a read error, because the conserved phenylalanine at the end of the CDR3 is missing. The rearrangement joins TRBV7-2 to TRBJ1-6, with 7 bases that match TRBD1. V trimming: 2 bases; J trimming: 6 bases; junction bases outside the gene matches: 10. Germline lookup yields CDR1 SGHTA and CDR2 FQGNSA. This CDR3 has 17 residues. In nucleotides, the CDR3 is TGTGCCAGCAGCTTATACCCTTCAGGGGGGTCTAATTCACCCCTCCACCTT. Protein product: CASSLYPSGGSNSPLHL.

This clonotype has at least ten counts. This chain connects TRBV6-2 or TRBV6-3 to TRBJ2-7; 9 bases are shared with TRBD1. Germline V gene sequence: CDR1 MNHEY, CDR2 SVGEGT. Trimming cost V 5 bases and J 5 bases; bases outside gene matches: 10. The CDR3 loop spans 15 amino acids. CDR3 amino acids: CASSHKPGQGDEQYF. The CDR3 coding sequence is TGTGCCAGCAGTCACAAACCGGGACAGGGAGACGAGCAGTACTTC.

At least ten counts were recorded for this clonotype. J is TRBJ1-2 and V is TRBV6-2 or TRBV6-3; TRBD1 matches at 7 bases. The CDR3 runs to 16 residues. Germline V gives CDR1 MNHEY, CDR2 SVGEGT. V shed 3 bases, J shed 6 bases, and the junction held 13 bases outside the gene matches. The CDR3 reads CASSYLQGKIIDGYTF. DNA of the CDR3: TGTGCCAGCAGTTATTTACAGGGGAAGATTATAGATGGCTACACCTTC.

There are many counts of this clonotype. This chain joins TRBV7-2 and TRBJ1-2; D call uncertain. V was pared by 1 base and J by 7 bases, with 13 bases between. This CDR3 comprises 14 residues. Germline assignment: CDR1 SGHTA and CDR2 FQGNSA. The CDR3 sequence is CASSLGLSSGGYTF. The CDR3, as DNA: TGTGCCAGCAGCTTAGGTCTCAGTTCGGGTGGCTACACCTTC. The full variable domain, rest sourced from reference TRBV7-2 and TRBJ1-2, is GAGVSQSPSNKVTEKGKDVELRCDPISGHTALYWYRQSLGQGLEFLIYFQGNSAPDKSGLPSDRFSAERTGGSVSTLTIQRTQQEDSAVYLCASSLGLSSGGYTFGSGTRLTVV.

The V and J genes are TRBV6-5 and TRBJ1-5, with D hard to call. The germline CDR1 and CDR2 sequences are MNHEY and SVGAGI. Between the trimmed V and J ends, which lost 0 bases and 3 bases, there was a span of 9 bases. The CDR3 spans 15 residues. The CDR3 sequence is CASSYSVPSNQPQHF. CDR3 DNA sequence: TGTGCCAGCAGTTACTCCGTCCCCTCCAATCAGCCCCAGCATTTT.

As regards this clonotype: One base away lies a much larger clone, so this may be a sequencing read error. This chain joins TRBV6-2 or TRBV6-3 and TRBJ2-4; D remains unclear. This CDR3 region has 14 residues. The V end lost 5 bases, the J end lost 14 bases, and 22 bases lay between the germline ends. CDR1 and CDR2 from the germline V gene are MNHEY and SVGEGT. CDR3 in amino acids: CASSPMSSGDVKYF. CDR3 DNA: TGTGCCAGCAGTCCGATGTCCTCGGGTGACGTTAAGTACTTC.

The rearrangement links TRBV11-2 to TRBJ2-7, with 7 bases fitting TRBD1. After removal of 3 bases from V and 1 base from J, the junction contained 9 bases not matched to a gene. The germline gives CDR1 SGHAT, CDR2 FQNNGV. CDR3 length: 16 residues. The CDR3 bases are TGTGCCAGCAGCTTTAACCGGGACAGCTTTTCCTACGAGCAGTACTTC. This gives the protein CASSFNRDSFSYEQYF.

This clonotype was counted many times. The chain is built from TRBV2 and TRBJ1-6, with D perhaps matching TRBD1 (5 bases). The germline V gene encodes CDR1 SNHLY and CDR2 FYNNEI. There are 12 residues in the CDR3. Trimming took off 6 bases at V and 12 bases at J, with 12 bases between the two ends. The CDR3 protein is CASRGDRGPLHF. Written as DNA, the CDR3 is TGTGCCAGCAGGGGGGATAGGGGACCCCTCCACTTT.

This clonotype was picked up many times. The chain employs TRBV25-1 and TRBJ1-2; D remains unclear. Germline V gene lookup returns CDR1 MGHDK and CDR2 SYGVNS. This CDR3 has 16 residues. Trimming took off 3 bases at V and 5 bases at J, with 19 bases between the two ends. The DNA of the CDR3 is TGTGCCAGCAGTGAGAGTGGTCTGGGGTTACCGTATGGCTACACCTTC. Translating gives CASSESGLGLPYGYTF.

In this sample, this clonotype turned up many times. This chain uses TRBV28 with TRBJ2-7, with D possibly matching TRBD2 (6 bases). The CDR3 loop spans 16 amino acids. V was trimmed by 4 bases and J by 3 bases, leaving 19 bases between them. Germline CDR1 and CDR2: MDHEN and SYDVKM. The CDR3 coding sequence is TGTGCCAGCAGTTCTCCCGGTGCGGGGCAAAACTACGAGCAGTACTTC. Translated, it gives CASSSPGAGQNYEQYF.

At least ten counts were recorded for this clonotype. This chain links TRBV5-1 with TRBJ2-4; D might be TRBD2 (5 bases). V lost 2 bases to trimming and J lost 3 bases, with 15 bases between them. This CDR3 has 16 amino acids. Germline CDR1 and CDR2: SGHRS and YFSETQ. DNA of the CDR3: TGCGCCAGCAGCTTAGGTTCCGGGGATGGCAAAAACATTCAGTACTTC. Translated, it gives CASSLGSGDGKNIQYF.

Of note for this clonotype: It may be a read error: a sequence one base away is much more abundant. V is TRBV11-2 and J is TRBJ2-7; D is perhaps TRBD2 (6 bases). The CDR3 loop spans 10 amino acids. From germline, CDR1 is SGHAT and CDR2 FQNNGV. Trimming took off 6 bases at V and 6 bases at J, with 6 bases between the two ends. The CDR3 sequence: CASRGGEQYF. In nucleotides, the CDR3 is TGTGCCAGCAGGGGGGGCGAGCAGTACTTC.

J is TRBJ1-1 and V is TRBV6-5; D call uncertain. V was pared by 0 bases and J by 4 bases, with 12 bases between. Germline values: CDR1 MNHEY, CDR2 SVGAGI. The CDR3 loop spans 15 amino acids. This CDR3 reads CASSYSRRGSTEAFF. Here the CDR3 DNA reads TGTGCCAGCAGTTACTCCCGGCGAGGCAGCACTGAAGCTTTCTTT.

The chain has TRBV5-1 and TRBJ2-7; a weak D match, TRBD2 (5 bases). This CDR3 contains 14 residues. Germline assignment: CDR1 SGHRS and CDR2 YFSETQ. Trimming stripped 5 bases from V and 6 bases from J, with 18 bases between. Here the CDR3 DNA reads TGCGCCAGCAGTGGCCGGGATGGTCTCGGCGAGCAGTACTTC. This encodes CASSGRDGLGEQYF.

This clonotype was picked up many times. This rearrangement joins TRBV11-2 to TRBJ2-7; D unclear. Looked up from germline, CDR1 is SGHAT and CDR2 is FQNNGV. V lost 5 bases and J lost 2, with 13 bases in between. The CDR3 is 14 residues long. The CDR3 DNA reads TGTGCCAGCAGCCAAATCCTACCCCCCTACGAGCAGTACTTC. This sequence encodes CASSQILPPYEQYF.

This clonotype showed up many times. CDR3 loop: CSVEGHSGNTIYF. In DNA, the CDR3 is TGCAGCGTTGAGGGGCACTCTGGAAACACCATATATTTT. The chain couples TRBV29-1 to TRBJ1-3; possibly TRBD1 for D (5 bases). Germline CDR1 is SQVTM and CDR2 is ANQGSEA. V gave up 3 bases and J gave up 0 bases, with 6 bases separating them. CDR3 length: 13 residues.

This clonotype occurred many times. The genes are TRBV6-2 or TRBV6-3 and TRBJ1-1, with D hard to call. V dropped 3 bases and J dropped 2 bases, with 10 bases sitting between them. The CDR3 sequence is 14 residues long. Per germline, CDR1 MNHEY and CDR2 SVGEGT. CDR3 DNA: TGTGCCAGCAGTTATTTGGAGCAAAACACTGAAGCTTTCTTT. Translating gives CASSYLEQNTEAFF.

This clonotype came up many times. V is TRBV7-8 and J is TRBJ2-2; no firm D call. The V gene lost 4 bases and the J gene lost 4 bases, with 10 bases spanning the gap. Per the germline V gene, CDR1 is SGHVS and CDR2 is FQNEAQ. This CDR3 is 14 amino acids long. This CDR3 reads CASSSQRSTGELFF. CDR3 nucleotide sequence: TGTGCCAGCAGCTCGCAACGGAGCACCGGGGAGCTGTTTTTT. The entire variable domain, with the rest obtained from reference TRBV7-8 and TRBJ2-2, is as follows: GAGVSQSPRYKVAKRGQDVALRCDPISGHVSLFWYQQALGQGPEFLTYFQNEAQLDKSGLPSDRFFAERPEGSVSTLKIQRTQQEDSAVYLCASSSQRSTGELFFGEGSRLTVL.

Ten or more counts support this clonotype. The rearrangement uses TRBV12-3 or TRBV12-4 and TRBJ1-1; possibly TRBD1 for D (5 bases). Trimming removed 2 bases from V and 9 bases from J, with 16 bases in between. This CDR3 has 14 amino acids. The CDR3 spells CASSLTDSRGQAFF. The CDR3 DNA reads as TGTGCCAGCAGTTTAACCGACAGCCGAGGCCAAGCTTTCTTT.